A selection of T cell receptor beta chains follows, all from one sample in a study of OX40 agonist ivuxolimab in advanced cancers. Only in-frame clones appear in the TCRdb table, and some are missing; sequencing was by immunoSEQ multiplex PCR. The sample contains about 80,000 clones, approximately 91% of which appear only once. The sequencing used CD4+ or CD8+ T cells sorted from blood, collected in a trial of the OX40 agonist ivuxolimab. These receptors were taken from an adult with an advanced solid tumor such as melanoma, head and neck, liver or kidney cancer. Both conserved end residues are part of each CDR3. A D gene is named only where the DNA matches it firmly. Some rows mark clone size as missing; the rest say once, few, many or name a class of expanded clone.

CDR3 protein: CASSPTGLAGDETQYF
CDR3 DNA: TGCGCCAGCAGCCCTACGGGACTAGCGGGAGACGAGACCCAGTACTTC
D gene: TRBD2
J gene: TRBJ2-5
clone size: NA
V gene: TRBV5-1

CDR3 protein: CASSQWTGSDYGYTF
CDR3 DNA: TGTGCCAGCAGCCAGTGGACAGGGAGCGACTATGGCTACACCTTC
D gene: TRBD1
J gene: TRBJ1-2
clone size: once
V gene: TRBV9

CDR3 protein: CASSYPANYGYTF
CDR3 DNA: TGTGCCAGCAGTTATCCGGCTAACTATGGCTACACCTTC
D gene: NA
J gene: TRBJ1-2
clone size: NA
V gene: TRBV28

CDR3 protein: CASRQTGRNQPQHF
CDR3 DNA: TGTGCCAGCAGACAGACAGGGCGCAATCAGCCCCAGCATTTT
D gene: TRBD1
J gene: TRBJ1-5
clone size: once
V gene: TRBV6-5

CDR3 protein: CASSRGGTLGYTF
CDR3 DNA: TGCGCCAGCAGCCGAGGGGGGACTCTTGGCTACACCTTC
D gene: NA
J gene: TRBJ1-2
clone size: NA
V gene: TRBV5-1

CDR3 protein: CASSLAVAGWEQYF
CDR3 DNA: TGCGCCAGCAGCTTGGCAGTAGCGGGATGGGAGCAGTACTTC
D gene: TRBD2
J gene: TRBJ2-7
clone size: NA
V gene: TRBV5-1

CDR3 protein: CASSLSGVRSYEQYF
CDR3 DNA: TGCGCCAGCAGCTTGTCCGGGGTACGGTCCTACGAGCAGTACTTC
D gene: NA
J gene: TRBJ2-7
clone size: NA
V gene: TRBV5-1

CDR3 protein: CASSTQTDNTEAFF
CDR3 DNA: TGTGCCAGCAGCACACAGACCGATAACACTGAAGCTTTCTTT
D gene: NA
J gene: TRBJ1-1
clone size: NA
V gene: TRBV7-2

CDR3 protein: CASSLTTGTWQPQHF
CDR3 DNA: TGTGCCAGCAGCTTAACGACAGGTACCTGGCAGCCCCAGCATTTT
D gene: NA
J gene: TRBJ1-5
clone size: NA
V gene: TRBV7-8

CDR3 protein: CSVEDLGGTGELFF
CDR3 DNA: TGCAGCGTTGAAGATCTCGGGGGTACCGGGGAGCTGTTTTTT
D gene: NA
J gene: TRBJ2-2
clone size: NA
V gene: TRBV29-1

CDR3 protein: CSVRTGSNYGYTF
CDR3 DNA: TGCAGCGTTAGGACAGGATCTAACTATGGCTACACCTTC
D gene: TRBD1
J gene: TRBJ1-2
clone size: once
V gene: TRBV29-1

CDR3 protein: CASSYYRNSNQPQHF
CDR3 DNA: TGTGCCAGCAGTTATTACCGAAATAGCAATCAGCCCCAGCATTTT
D gene: NA
J gene: TRBJ1-5
clone size: NA
V gene: TRBV6-5

CDR3 protein: CASSVFSGPKETQYF
CDR3 DNA: TGTGCCAGCAGCGTGTTCTCTGGACCCAAAGAGACCCAGTACTTC
D gene: NA
J gene: TRBJ2-5
clone size: NA
V gene: TRBV9

CDR3 protein: CASSEGTDNQPQHF
CDR3 DNA: TGTGCCAGCAGTGAAGGAACAGATAATCAGCCCCAGCATTTT
D gene: NA
J gene: TRBJ1-5
clone size: once
V gene: TRBV7-9

CDR3 protein: CAWTGGGYGYTF
CDR3 DNA: TGTGCCTGGACAGGGGGGGGCTATGGCTACACCTTC
D gene: TRBD1
J gene: TRBJ1-2
clone size: NA
V gene: TRBV30

CDR3 protein: CASSPNLLALAELFF
CDR3 DNA: TGTGCCAGCAGCCCAAACTTACTAGCGCTGGCGGAGCTGTTTTTT
D gene: TRBD2
J gene: TRBJ2-2
clone size: NA
V gene: TRBV9

CDR3 protein: CASSANRGPGGELFF
CDR3 DNA: TGTGCCAGCAGCGCCAACAGGGGGCCGGGCGGGGAGCTGTTTTTT
D gene: TRBD1
J gene: TRBJ2-2
clone size: NA
V gene: TRBV7-2

CDR3 protein: CASSLGTAYEQYF
CDR3 DNA: TGTGCCAGTAGTCTCGGGACAGCCTACGAGCAGTACTTC
D gene: TRBD1
J gene: TRBJ2-7
clone size: once
V gene: TRBV19

CDR3 protein: CASSLAPHTGELFF
CDR3 DNA: TGTGCCAGCAGCTTAGCCCCCCACACCGGGGAGCTGTTTTTT
D gene: NA
J gene: TRBJ2-2
clone size: once
V gene: TRBV7-9

CDR3 protein: CSAGAGAYEQYF
CDR3 DNA: TGCAGCGCCGGGGCGGGAGCCTACGAGCAGTACTTC
D gene: TRBD2
J gene: TRBJ2-7
clone size: NA
V gene: TRBV29-1

CDR3 protein: CASSYLEPRAYEQYF
CDR3 DNA: TGTGCCAGCAGTTACCTGGAACCTCGGGCCTACGAGCAGTACTTC
D gene: NA
J gene: TRBJ2-7
clone size: NA
V gene: TRBV6-6

CDR3 protein: CASSFRGTRIGTDTQYF
CDR3 DNA: TGTGCCAGCAGCTTCCGGGGCACGCGGATCGGCACAGATACGCAGTATTTT
D gene: NA
J gene: TRBJ2-3
clone size: few
V gene: TRBV7-9

CDR3 protein: CASSLGTGIGYTF
CDR3 DNA: TGTGCCAGCAGTTTAGGGACAGGGATCGGCTACACCTTC
D gene: TRBD1
J gene: TRBJ1-2
clone size: NA
V gene: TRBV28

CDR3 protein: CASRDIAGSHQETQYF
CDR3 DNA: TGTGCCAGCAGGGATATAGCGGGAAGCCACCAAGAGACCCAGTACTTC
D gene: TRBD2
J gene: TRBJ2-5
clone size: NA
V gene: TRBV2

CDR3 protein: CASSIQGAYEQYF
CDR3 DNA: TGTGCCAGTAGTATCCAGGGGGCTTACGAGCAGTACTTC
D gene: TRBD1
J gene: TRBJ2-7
clone size: NA
V gene: TRBV19

CDR3 protein: CATSREVAGANEAFF
CDR3 DNA: TGTGCCACCAGCAGAGAAGTGGCAGGGGCAAATGAAGCTTTCTTT
D gene: NA
J gene: TRBJ1-1
clone size: NA
V gene: TRBV15

CDR3 protein: CASSVDRSNYGYTF
CDR3 DNA: TGTGCCAGCAGTGTCGACAGGTCCAACTATGGCTACACCTTC
D gene: NA
J gene: TRBJ1-2
clone size: once
V gene: TRBV27

CDR3 protein: CATTPGGYTF
CDR3 DNA: TGTGCCACTACGCCGGGTGGCTACACCTTC
D gene: NA
J gene: TRBJ1-2
clone size: once
V gene: TRBV6-1

CDR3 protein: CASSFPGPGGSYQETQYF
CDR3 DNA: TGTGCCAGCAGTTTTCCAGGGCCCGGAGGTTCGTACCAAGAGACCCAGTACTTC
D gene: NA
J gene: TRBJ2-5
clone size: NA
V gene: TRBV28

CDR3 protein: CASGIIRGINEQFF
CDR3 DNA: TGCGCCAGCGGGATAATCAGGGGGATCAATGAGCAGTTCTTC
D gene: TRBD1
J gene: TRBJ2-1
clone size: NA
V gene: TRBV4-1

CDR3 protein: CAISESLEKVTSGIF
CDR3 DNA: TGTGCCATCAGTGAGAGTTTGGAGAAGGTGACTAGCGGTATTTTT
D gene: TRBD2
J gene: TRBJ2-3
clone size: NA
V gene: TRBV10-3

CDR3 protein: CAISLDRGYQPQHF
CDR3 DNA: TGTGCCATCAGTCTGGACAGGGGGTATCAGCCCCAGCATTTT
D gene: TRBD1
J gene: TRBJ1-5
clone size: NA
V gene: TRBV10-3

CDR3 protein: CASIPLRDNYGYTF
CDR3 DNA: TGTGCCAGCATCCCCCTTCGGGATAACTATGGCTACACCTTC
D gene: NA
J gene: TRBJ1-2
clone size: NA
V gene: TRBV6-1

CDR3 protein: CASSFPPPYNEQFF
CDR3 DNA: TGTGCCAGCAGCTTCCCTCCTCCCTACAATGAGCAGTTCTTC
D gene: NA
J gene: TRBJ2-1
clone size: NA
V gene: TRBV7-9

CDR3 protein: CASRPGQGTNEQFF
CDR3 DNA: TGTGCCAGCAGACCGGGACAGGGGACGAATGAGCAGTTCTTC
D gene: TRBD1
J gene: TRBJ2-1
clone size: NA
V gene: TRBV28

CDR3 protein: CATSRRGDTIYF
CDR3 DNA: TGTGCCACCAGCAGAAGGGGGGACACCATATATTTT
D gene: NA
J gene: TRBJ1-3
clone size: few
V gene: TRBV15

CDR3 protein: CASSQERAGAYNEQFF
CDR3 DNA: TGTGCCAGCAGCCAAGAACGGGCGGGGGCCTACAATGAGCAGTTCTTC
D gene: TRBD2
J gene: TRBJ2-1
clone size: NA
V gene: TRBV14

CDR3 protein: CAWSVPLVYGYTF
CDR3 DNA: TGTGCCTGGAGTGTCCCTTTGGTCTATGGCTACACCTTC
D gene: NA
J gene: TRBJ1-2
clone size: once
V gene: TRBV30